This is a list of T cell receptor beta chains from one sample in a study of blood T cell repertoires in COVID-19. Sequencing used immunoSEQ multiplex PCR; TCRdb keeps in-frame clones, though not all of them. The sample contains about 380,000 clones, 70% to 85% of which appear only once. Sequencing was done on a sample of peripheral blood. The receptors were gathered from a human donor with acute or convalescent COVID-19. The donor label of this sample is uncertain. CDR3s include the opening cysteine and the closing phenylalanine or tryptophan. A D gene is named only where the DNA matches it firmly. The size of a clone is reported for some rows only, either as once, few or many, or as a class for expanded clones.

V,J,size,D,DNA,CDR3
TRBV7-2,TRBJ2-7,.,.,TGTGCCAGCAGCTCCCAACCACTCTACGAGCAGTACTTC,CASSSQPLYEQYF
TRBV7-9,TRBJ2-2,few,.,TGTGCCAGCAGCTTAGCCGTCACCGGGGAGCTGTTTTTT,CASSLAVTGELFF
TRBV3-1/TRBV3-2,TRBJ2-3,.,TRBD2,TGTGCCAGCAGCCTTCGGCCCGCTAGCGGGAGTGGCTCAGATACGCAGTATTTT,CASSLRPASGSGSDTQYF
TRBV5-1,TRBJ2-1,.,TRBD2,TGCGCCAGCAGCTCGACTAGCGGGGGGGCCTGGGAGCAGTTCTTC,CASSSTSGGAWEQFF
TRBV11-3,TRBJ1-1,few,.,TGTGCCAGCAGCTTTTCGGTGAACACTGAAGCTTTCTTT,CASSFSVNTEAFF
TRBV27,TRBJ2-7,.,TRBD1,TGTGCCAGCAAACCTTCACTGGGACAGGGATCCTACGAGCAGTACTTC,CASKPSLGQGSYEQYF
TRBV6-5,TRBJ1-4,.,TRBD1,TGTGCCACCAGACAGGGAGGGGAAAAACTGTTTTTT,CATRQGGEKLFF
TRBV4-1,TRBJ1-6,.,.,TGCGCCAGCAGCCAAGAGTCCTCTAGAGGCACCCTCCACTTT,CASSQESSRGTLHF
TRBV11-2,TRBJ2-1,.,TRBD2,TGTGCCAGCAGCCACGGGACTAGCGGTAATCTGAGGAATGAGCAGTTCTTC,CASSHGTSGNLRNEQFF
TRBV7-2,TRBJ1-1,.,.,TGTGCCAGCAGCTTATTACGGGTGAACACTGAAGCTTTCTTT,CASSLLRVNTEAFF
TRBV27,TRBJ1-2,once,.,TGTGCCAGCAGCAGGGGTTTGGGGACAAGTGTATATGGCTACACCTTC,CASSRGLGTSVYGYTF
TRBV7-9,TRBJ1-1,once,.,TGTGCCAGCAGCAACTTCGGGGGTAGAGCTTTCTTT,CASSNFGGRAFF
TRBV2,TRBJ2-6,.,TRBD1,TGTGCCAGCAGACCCGAACAGGGGAGGGCCAACGTCCTGACTTTC,CASRPEQGRANVLTF
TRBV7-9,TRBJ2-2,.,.,TGTGCCAGCAGCTTCCCGGGAATCCGCACCGGGGAGCTGTTTTTT,CASSFPGIRTGELFF
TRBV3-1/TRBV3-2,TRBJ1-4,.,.,TGTGCCAGCAGCCAAGGAAGACAGTTCGGCCTTTCTAATGAAAAACTGTTTTTT,CASSQGRQFGLSNEKLFF
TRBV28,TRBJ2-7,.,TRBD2,TGTGCCAGCAGTTCCCCCGGGGGGGGTGGTATATACGAGCAGTACTTC,CASSSPGGGGIYEQYF
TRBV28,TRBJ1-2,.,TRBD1,TGTGCCAGCACCCTTCGTAAGGGACAGGGGAGAGGTGGCTACACCTTC,CASTLRKGQGRGGYTF
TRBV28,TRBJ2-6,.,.,TGTGCCAGCAGTTTTGCAGGGGCAAATGGGGCCAACGTCCTGACTTTC,CASSFAGANGANVLTF
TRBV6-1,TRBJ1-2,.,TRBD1,TGTGCCAGCAGTGAGGACAGGGGTTTCTATGGCTACACCTTC,CASSEDRGFYGYTF
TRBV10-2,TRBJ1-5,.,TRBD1,TGCGCCAGCAGGGAAACCGGGACAGGGGCCAGGTGGGGATATCAGCCCCAGCATTTT,CASRETGTGARWGYQPQHF
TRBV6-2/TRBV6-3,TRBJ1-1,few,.,TGTGCCAGCAGTTCCCTCGGGACATTTAGTATGAACACTGAAGCTTTCTTT,CASSSLGTFSMNTEAFF
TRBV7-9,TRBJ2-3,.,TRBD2,TGTGCCAGCAGCTCCTGGACTAGCGGGAGCACAGATACGCAGTATTTT,CASSSWTSGSTDTQYF
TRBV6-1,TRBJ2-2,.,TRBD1,TGTGCCAGCAGTGACACCGGGACAGGGTGGGGGGAGCTGTTTTTT,CASSDTGTGWGELFF
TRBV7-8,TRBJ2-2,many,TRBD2,TGTGCCAGCAGCCCTGGGGGGGGTCAACTCGCCGGGGAGCTGTTTTTT,CASSPGGGQLAGELFF
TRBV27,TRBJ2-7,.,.,TGTGCCAGCAGTCTAGGGGACTCCTACGAGCAGTACTTC,CASSLGDSYEQYF
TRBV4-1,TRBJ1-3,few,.,TGCGCCAGCAGCCAAGTGGACATGGGGTTCTTCGCTGGAAACACCATATATTTT,CASSQVDMGFFAGNTIYF
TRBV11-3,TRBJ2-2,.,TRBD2,TGTGCCAGCAGTCATGGACTAGAGGACACCGGGGAGCTGTTTTTT,CASSHGLEDTGELFF
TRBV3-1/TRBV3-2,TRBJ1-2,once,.,TGTGCCAGCAGCCAAGCCGGGGAAGGCTACACCTTC,CASSQAGEGYTF
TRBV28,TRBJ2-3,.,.,TGTGCCAGCAGACGACAACGAGAGACAGATACGCAGTATTTT,CASRRQRETDTQYF
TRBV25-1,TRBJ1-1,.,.,TGTGCCAGCAGTGAATACGCAAGCCTGAACACTGAAGCTTTCTTT,CASSEYASLNTEAFF
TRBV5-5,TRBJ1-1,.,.,TGTGCCAGCAGCTTGGTGGTGACAAACACTGAAGCTTTCTTT,CASSLVVTNTEAFF
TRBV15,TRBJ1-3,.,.,TGTGCCACCAGCAGTGGTCGAGCGAGCTCTGGAAACACCATATATTTT,CATSSGRASSGNTIYF
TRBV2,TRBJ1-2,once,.,TGTGCCAGCAGCGCTCAGCGGGGTGTAATTTCGTATGGCTACACCTTC,CASSAQRGVISYGYTF
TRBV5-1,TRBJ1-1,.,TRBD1,TGCGCCAGCAGCTCGACAGGGGGCACTGAAGCTTTCTTT,CASSSTGGTEAFF
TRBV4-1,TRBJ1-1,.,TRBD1,TGCGCCAGCAGCCGCCTGACAGGGGCCCCGGTGGCTTTCTTT,CASSRLTGAPVAFF
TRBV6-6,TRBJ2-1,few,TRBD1,TGTGCCAGCACCATGACAGGGATCAATGAGCAGTTCTTC,CASTMTGINEQFF
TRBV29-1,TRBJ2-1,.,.,TGCAGCGTTGGGGGCAGCTCCTACAATGAGCAGTTCTTC,CSVGGSSYNEQFF
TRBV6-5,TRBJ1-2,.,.,TGTGCCAGCAACACGGGGGGGGCCTCTGGCTACACCTTC,CASNTGGASGYTF
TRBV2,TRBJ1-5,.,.,TGTGCCAGCAGTGGGGTTAGGGAGAATCAGCCCCAGCATTTT,CASSGVRENQPQHF
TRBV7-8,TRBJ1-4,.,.,TGTGCCAGCACCCCTCGACCGTCCGGGGAAAAACTGTTTTTT,CASTPRPSGEKLFF
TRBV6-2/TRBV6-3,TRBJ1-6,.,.,TGTGCCAGCAGTTACTCCACTCGCGGTTACTCCTATAATTCACCCCTCCACTTT,CASSYSTRGYSYNSPLHF
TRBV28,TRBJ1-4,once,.,TGTGCCAGCAGCCTCCCCCAGGCGGGATCTAATGAAAAACTGTTTTTT,CASSLPQAGSNEKLFF
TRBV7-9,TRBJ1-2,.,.,TGTGCCAGCAGCTTACAGGGGCATGGCTATGGCTACACCTTC,CASSLQGHGYGYTF
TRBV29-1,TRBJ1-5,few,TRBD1,TGCAGCGTACAGGGGGTAAATCAGCCCCAGCATTTT,CSVQGVNQPQHF